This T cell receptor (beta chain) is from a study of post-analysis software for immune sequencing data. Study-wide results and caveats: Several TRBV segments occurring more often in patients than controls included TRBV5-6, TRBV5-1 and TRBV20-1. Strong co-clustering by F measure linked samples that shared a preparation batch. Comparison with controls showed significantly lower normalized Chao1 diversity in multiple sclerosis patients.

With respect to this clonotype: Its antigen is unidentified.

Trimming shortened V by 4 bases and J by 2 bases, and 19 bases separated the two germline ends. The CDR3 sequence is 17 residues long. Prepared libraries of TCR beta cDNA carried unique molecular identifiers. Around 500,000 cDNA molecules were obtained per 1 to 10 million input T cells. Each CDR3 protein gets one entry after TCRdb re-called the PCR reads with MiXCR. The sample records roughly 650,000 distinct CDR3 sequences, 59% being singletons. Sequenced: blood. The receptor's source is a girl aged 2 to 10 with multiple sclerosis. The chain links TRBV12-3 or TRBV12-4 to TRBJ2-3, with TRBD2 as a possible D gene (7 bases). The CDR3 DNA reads TGTGCCAGCAGTTCCAGGGGCTCGGGACTACCCACAGATACGCAGTATTTT. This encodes CASSSRGSGLPTDTQYF.